This note documents a single T cell receptor beta chain sequence. The antigen it recognizes is unknown. The sample holds no much larger clone one base away, and base qualities are not on file. The sample is drawn from a study of cytomegalovirus exposure and HLA in healthy donors (dated by TCRdb to 2015 to 2018). Background for the entire study: In an earlier analysis of 587 of the donors, 276 Gb of sequence data and 100 million or so unique TCR beta sequences from about 179 million T cells were reported. An early release that covered roughly 600 HLA-typed donors contained approximately 320 gigabases of sequencing data and around 85 million unique TCR sequences. Of the approximately 370 genotyped donors, 65% to 90% were placed in the genetic ancestry cluster associated with self-reported Caucasian donors. The study aimed to test whether cataloging public T cell receptors could reveal signatures of past pathogen exposure. The T cell repertoires of 666 subjects were profiled by immunosequencing and related to cytomegalovirus serostatus. Along with the roughly 610-subject first cohort, a separate validation cohort of around 110 different subjects was used. The study combined high-throughput TCR immunosequencing, statistical association of individual TCRs with disease status, and machine learning to predict cytomegalovirus infection status. In a later analysis, previously published TCR beta repertoires from 600 to 850 donors were re-analyzed and high-resolution HLA genotyping was added so that TCR occurrence patterns could be studied. In the later analysis, no new phenotypic data were used to find candidate immune exposures; instead, reliance was placed on TCR beta sequences and their occurrence across donors. An earlier analysis of several hundred of the donors used high-throughput TCR beta sequencing to judge whether each TCR beta V gene segment behaved as functional or pseudogenic. Donor age, sex, ethnicity and CMV serostatus were compiled together with the repertoire data. In a later genetic analysis, genome-wide SNP genotypes for 398 of the 666 donors were used, and that subset was treated as a discovery cohort. Every discovery cohort repertoire had been produced on one sequencing platform. HLA typing covered class I and class II loci at four-digit resolution. The number of donors typed differed by locus, with roughly 620-630 for A, B, C, DRB1 and DQB1, roughly 520 for DQA1, 600 to 610 for DPA1, and about 450 for DPB1. Four or five DR-DQ haplotypes were treated as single units for association and clustering because of strong linkage in the cohort. Among a few hundred genotyped donors of the cohort, an average of approximately 240,000 unique TCR beta nucleotide sequences were sequenced per donor, 15% to 20% of them non-productive.

The cohort comprised more than 550 healthy bone marrow donors. Cohort members were all nominally healthy when sampled, although unrecorded immune exposures were likely present. The donor was CMV seronegative and belonged to the group of around 400 seronegative cohort members. Each donor provided a peripheral blood sample, and peripheral blood mononuclear cells were used for TCR beta sequencing. The Qiagen DNeasy Blood Extraction Kit was used to extract genomic DNA from the blood cell samples. Library generation was performed with the immunoSEQ multiplex PCR assay. A mixture of 60 forward primers for TCR Vbeta segments and 13 reverse primers for TCR Jbeta segments was used in the multiplex PCR. Amplification of the CDR3 region of rearranged TCR beta genes was performed with a multiplex PCR assay on genomic DNA. On the Illumina HiSeq System, the amplified TCR beta libraries were sequenced as 87-base-pair reads. As for the original processing: Across the 600 to 700 repertoires, a later analysis counted roughly 77 million unique TCR beta chains, roughly 11 million of which were shared by at least two donors. Raw reads were error-corrected and collapsed into unique sequences with a nearest-neighbor algorithm that merged closely related sequences to remove PCR and sequencing errors. Alignment of CDR3 sequences to IMGT reference sequences was used to assign V, D and J gene segments. For a sequence to be retained, a match of at least six nucleotides to both a V gene segment and a J gene segment was required. A rearrangement counted as productive if the CDR3 had no stop codons and remained in frame with V and J, and every other rearrangement counted as non-productive. CDR3 was defined according to IMGT convention as the region running from the second conserved V-encoded cysteine to the conserved J-encoded phenylalanine. Sequences without an unambiguous match to a single V gene segment were excluded from the earlier analysis of 450 to 650 of the donors. An earlier analysis of 500 to 700 of the donors classified V segments as functional when productive rearrangements were above 56.7% and as segregating when the standard deviation between donors was above 5%. A statistical classification framework was built to diagnose cytomegalovirus status from the catalog of TCR beta chain sequences. A later analysis assigned V and J genes by comparing TCR nucleotide sequences with IMGT/GENE-DB human TR gene sequences. A later analysis assigned CDR3 sequences and most-parsimonious VDJ recombination scenarios with the TCRdist pipeline. In a later analysis, each TCR beta chain was defined by its CDR3 amino acid sequence together with its V-gene family, and reads without a unique V-gene family were excluded. As a way to deal with suspected cross-contamination and a sequencing artifact, a later analysis dropped approximately 570 nucleotide sequences that were highly shared and had low generation probability. A later analysis calculated a clonal expansion index for each public chain from normalized within-repertoire ranks of inferred template counts. A later analysis computed generation probabilities with a VDJ recombination model fitted to out-of-frame rearrangements, and checked the results against IGoR. A later analysis scored TCR-TCR, TCR-HLA and TCR-CMV co-occurrence with hypergeometric tests, applying a repertoire-size bias correction to TCR pairs. A later analysis estimated false discovery rates by permuting HLA or CMV assignments 20 times. In a later analysis, co-occurring TCRs were grouped with DBSCAN, and TCRdist sequence similarity was added when clustering was performed within HLA-allele-positive subsets. Co-occurrence clustering excluded repertoires with fewer than 30,000 or more than 120,000 public chains, plus five with anomalous nucleotide sharing. As stored in TCRdb, this immuneACCESS dataset retains in-frame rearrangements with V and J assigned. A fraction of the clones does not appear; measured against another copy, unresolved V genes explain less than half of the discrepancy, and the remainder lacks a known reason. The V and J calls and clone size are taken from that table; D and trimming were inferred from the DNA. The sample includes some 120,000 clones, with 75% to 85% observed a single time. 1% of the sample rests with the top ten.

Study-wide findings and limitations: Correlated functional status among segregating V segments might reflect linkage disequilibrium, but an unknown experimental factor could not be ruled out. A total of 164 TCR beta chains were listed by the study as associated with cytomegalovirus. At a false discovery rate of 0.05, a later analysis linked approximately 18,000 TCR beta sequences to specific HLA alleles. Cytomegalovirus status was reported to be diagnosed by the classifier with high specificity and sensitivity in both the original and validation cohorts. A later analysis reported that several top co-occurrence clusters appeared linked to parvovirus B19, influenza, CMV and Epstein-Barr virus. A further reported finding was that TCR beta sequences accurately predicted the HLA-A and HLA-B alleles for most subjects in the first cohort. According to a later genetic analysis, donors in an Asian-associated ancestry cluster had fewer N-insertions in productive TCRs than the approximately 710-donor mean. About 17 rarely observed V segments, including chromosome 9 orphons, were excluded from the earlier analysis of 550 to 700 of the donors because counts were too low. V-gene and J-gene trimming of TCR beta chains was associated with a missense DCLRE1C variant in a later genetic analysis, and the association was replicated in an independent cohort. Broadly in line with IMGT annotations, most TCR beta V segments showed up in productive rearrangements about 87% or about 30% of the time in an earlier analysis of approximately 640 of the donors. This cohort had only TCR beta chains sequenced, and the lack of alpha or paired-chain data limited which features could be detected. Roughly uniform sequencing depth across donors was assumed in presence/absence analyses, although this assumption may not hold. CMV serostatus was the only immune exposure information available for the cohort. While some public TCRs were present in many individuals, most TCR sequences turned up only very rarely across donors. In vitro tests confirmed that a few of the cytomegalovirus-associated TCR beta chains recognize cytomegalovirus antigens. HLA typing was unavailable for some donors at each locus, so association tests used only the typed subset. According to a later analysis, TCR association rates differed among HLA loci, with DRB1 alleles showing the most associated TCRs and HLA-C alleles showing the fewest. In a later analysis, HLA-associated TCR beta chains were found to be more clonally expanded and to have lower generation probabilities than equally common non-associated chains. Because the 87-base-pair reads could not distinguish some IMGT-functional V segments, including TRBV6-2 and TRBV6-3, those segments were excluded. When HLA alleles, especially DR and DQ, strongly co-occurred, attributing TCR associations to individual alleles was difficult. In a later analysis, most CMV-associated TCR beta chains were found to appear HLA-restricted, with HLA associations seemingly driven largely by CMV exposure. The authors suggested that the approach could potentially be generalized to other disease states and immunological phenotypes. A group of highly shared sequence variants was considered likely to be a technical artifact of the sequencing pipeline.

V and J are trimmed by 5 bases and 7 bases, and the gene matches miss 8 bases of the junction. From the cysteine up to the phenylalanine, the CDR3 has a length of 15 residues. Kept here is only the CDR3 DNA, which spans 45 bases and is read in frame from base 1. CDR1 and CDR2 were assigned from the germline V gene as MDHEN and SYDVKM. The source of this sequence is a man aged 35 to 55 in good health and CMV-seronegative. The V and J genes are TRBV28 and TRBJ1-4; TRBD1 agrees with 9 junctional bases. What was sequenced was PBMCs. The CDR3: CASSTSGTGSEKLFF. The DNA sequence reads TGTGCCAGCAGTACCTCCGGGACAGGGAGTGAAAAACTGTTTTTT.